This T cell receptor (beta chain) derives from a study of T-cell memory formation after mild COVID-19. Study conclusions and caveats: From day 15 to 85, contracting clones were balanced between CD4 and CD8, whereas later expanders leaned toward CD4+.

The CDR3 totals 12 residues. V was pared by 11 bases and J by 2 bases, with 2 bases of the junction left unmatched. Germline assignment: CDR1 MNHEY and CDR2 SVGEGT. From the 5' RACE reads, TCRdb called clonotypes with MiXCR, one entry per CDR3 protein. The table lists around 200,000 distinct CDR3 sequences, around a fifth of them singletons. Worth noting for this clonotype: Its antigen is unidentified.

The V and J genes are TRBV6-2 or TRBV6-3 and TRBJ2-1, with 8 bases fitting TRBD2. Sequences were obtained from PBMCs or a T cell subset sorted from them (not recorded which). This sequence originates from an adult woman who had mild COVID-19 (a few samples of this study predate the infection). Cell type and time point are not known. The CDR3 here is CAHGGAYNEQFF. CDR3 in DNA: TGTGCCCACGGGGGGGCCTACAATGAGCAGTTCTTC.